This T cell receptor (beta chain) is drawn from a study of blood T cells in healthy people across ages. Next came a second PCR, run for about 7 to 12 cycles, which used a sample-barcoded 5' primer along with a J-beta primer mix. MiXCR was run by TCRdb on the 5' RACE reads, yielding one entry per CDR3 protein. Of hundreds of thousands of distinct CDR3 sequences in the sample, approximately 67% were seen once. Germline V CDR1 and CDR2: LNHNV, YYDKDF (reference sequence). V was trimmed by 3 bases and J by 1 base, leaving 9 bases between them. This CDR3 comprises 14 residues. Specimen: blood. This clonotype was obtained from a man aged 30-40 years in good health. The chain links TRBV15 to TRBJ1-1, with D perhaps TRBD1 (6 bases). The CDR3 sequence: CATSSTRGNTEAFF. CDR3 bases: TGTGCCACCAGCAGTACCAGGGGGAACACTGAAGCTTTCTTT.